This paragraph covers one TCR beta chain sequence. As originally analysed: Nucleated cell counts were estimated from reference gene primer amplification. Produced via immunoSEQ multiplex PCR; TCRdb's table is partial and in-frame only. V and J calls and clone size are as listed in that table; D and trimming were resolved from the DNA. Seen here are 200,000 to 300,000 clones, 70% to 90% observed once, and the top ten hold roughly 0.8%. CDR1 and CDR2 (germline): SQVTM, ANQGSEA. The CDR3 contains 13 residues. Trimming removed 4 bases at V and 0 bases at J, with 7 bases between. This sample is part of a study of blood T cell repertoires in COVID-19. The overall study: Specimens from acute and convalescent COVID-19 originated in the United States, Italy and Spain. Nucleic acid was either cDNA or gDNA, and it came from T cells, B-cell-depleted T cells, or PBMCs.

Sequencing was performed on peripheral blood. The TCR sequence derives from a woman aged 25 to 39 with acute or convalescent COVID-19. The chain uses TRBV29-1 and TRBJ2-1; D uncertain. The CDR3 bases are TGCAGCGTTGGTCTTAGCTCCTACAATGAGCAGTTCTTC. It translates to CSVGLSSYNEQFF.